Presented here are 14 T cell receptor beta chains from one specimen sequenced in a study of CD8 T cells in Susac syndrome. The RNA, about 0.5 to 1 ug, was put through reverse transcription using random hexamers. TCRdb called the immunoSEQ multiplex PCR reads again in MiXCR, with one record for every CDR3 protein. The table shows approximately 210,000 distinct CDR3 sequences, with nearly 97% occurring only once. Sequencing was performed on CD4+ T cells from PBMCs. The receptors shown here come from a human donor with multiple sclerosis.

The CDR3 loop reads CSVSPTALYEQYF. CDR3 in DNA: TGCAGCGTCTCGCCAACTGCGCTCTACGAGCAGTACTTC. The chain links TRBV29-1 to TRBJ2-7; D is unresolved. Germline lookup yields CDR1 SQVTM and CDR2 ANQGSEA. V dropped 6 bases and J dropped 3 bases, with 15 bases sitting between them. The CDR3 contains 13 residues.

The chain recombines TRBV5-1 with TRBJ2-2; the match to TRBD2 covers 8 bases. J gave up 4 bases and V 1 base, and 3 bases lay outside the gene matches. The CDR3 contains 15 residues. CDR1 and CDR2 (germline): SGHRS, YFSETQ. CDR3 region: CASSLTSGATGELFF. The CDR3 region has the DNA TGCGCCAGCAGCTTGACTAGCGGCGCCACCGGGGAGCTGTTTTTT.

The chain combines TRBV11-2 with TRBJ2-7; weak D call: TRBD2 (6 bases). This CDR3 is 13 amino acids long. Germline V lookup: CDR1 SGHAT, CDR2 FQNNGV. Trimming shortened V by 8 bases and J by 2 bases, and 13 bases separated the two germline ends. DNA of the CDR3: TGTGCCAGCCGGAGGGACCGCGCCTACGAGCAGTACTTC. It specifies CASRRDRAYEQYF.

This chain uses TRBV7-3 with TRBJ2-7; a possible D gene is TRBD1 (6 bases). The V end lost 7 bases, the J end lost 0 bases, and 13 bases lay between the germline ends. Looked up from germline, CDR1 is SGHTA and CDR2 is FQGTGA. The CDR3 runs to 14 residues. The CDR3 DNA reads TGTGCCAGCAACTTCAGGGGCGTCTCCTACGAGCAGTACTTC. As protein: CASNFRGVSYEQYF.

V and J are TRBV28 and TRBJ1-1; unclear D gene. The CDR3 contains 12 residues. From germline, CDR1 is MDHEN and CDR2 SYDVKM. Trimming left V 5 bases short and J 4 bases short, with 8 bases between. The CDR3 spells CASSNGFTEAFF. DNA of the CDR3: TGTGCCAGCAGTAACGGTTTCACTGAAGCTTTCTTT.

This chain links TRBV9 with TRBJ2-7; the D is unclear. Germline V lookup: CDR1 SGDLS, CDR2 YYNGEE. Trimming pared 0 bases from V and 2 bases from J, leaving 3 bases between. The CDR3 spans 12 residues. The CDR3 reads CASSVDPYEQYF. DNA for the CDR3: TGTGCCAGCAGCGTAGACCCCTACGAGCAGTACTTC.

The chain couples TRBV3-1 to TRBJ2-7; D unclear. The CDR3 has 14 residues. Trimming stripped 1 base from V and 2 bases from J, with 9 bases between. CDR1 is LGHDT, CDR2 YNNKEL, per germline (reference sequence). This CDR3 reads CASSQVRGAYEQYF. The CDR3 nucleotides read TGTGCCAGCAGCCAAGTACGTGGGGCCTACGAGCAGTACTTC.

The chain couples TRBV2 to TRBJ2-5; D unresolved. Trimming took off 3 bases at V and 3 bases at J, with 5 bases between the two ends. CDR3 length equals 12 residues. The germline gives CDR1 SNHLY, CDR2 FYNNEI. The CDR3 DNA reads as TGTGCCAGCAGTGATAATGAAGAGACCCAGTACTTC. Translation: CASSDNEETQYF.

The chain is built from TRBV19 and TRBJ2-6; D uncertain. The CDR3 has 13 residues. Trimming took off 7 bases at V and 0 bases at J, with 4 bases between the two ends. Germline V gene sequence: CDR1 LNHDA, CDR2 SQIVND (reference sequence). CDR3 nucleotide sequence: TGTGCCAGTAAAATCTCTGGGGCCAACGTCCTGACTTTC. Translating it yields CASKISGANVLTF.

Here the CDR3 reads CASTTGLHTGELFF. The CDR3 DNA reads TGTGCCAGCACCACAGGGTTACACACCGGGGAGCTGTTTTTT. The chain is built from TRBV18 and TRBJ2-2, with D maybe TRBD1 (6 bases). The CDR3 has 14 residues. The ends were cut back, 8 bases at V and 3 bases at J, with 13 bases in the middle. CDR1 KGHSH and CDR2 LQKENI come from the germline V gene.

In this sample, this clonotype turned up a few times. The gene calls are TRBV7-9 and TRBJ2-3; no firm D call. Germline assignment: CDR1 SEHNR and CDR2 FQNEAQ (reference sequence). The CDR3 spans 14 residues. V lost 3 bases and J lost 0, with 7 bases in between. The CDR3 DNA sequence: TGTGCCAGCAGCTTGGGGTCGAGCACAGATACGCAGTATTTT. Translation: CASSLGSSTDTQYF.

The chain carries TRBV27 and TRBJ2-7; 9 positions agree with TRBD1. Germline loops: CDR1 MNHEY, CDR2 SMNVEV (reference sequence). This CDR3 spans 12 amino acids. Unmatched junction bases numbered 4, after V lost 4 bases and J lost 9 bases. The CDR3 is CASSWGQGPQYF. The DNA for the CDR3 is TGTGCCAGCAGTTGGGGACAGGGACCGCAGTACTTC.

This clonotype was seen only a few times. The V gene is TRBV18, the J gene TRBJ2-3, with D unresolved. V lost 3 bases to trimming and J lost 6 bases, with 7 bases between them. CDR1 is KGHSH and CDR2 is LQKENI in the germline V gene. The CDR3 has 12 amino acids. The CDR3 loop reads CASSPLADTQYF. The CDR3 nucleotides read TGTGCCAGCTCACCCCTGGCGGATACGCAGTATTTT.

The V gene is TRBV30, the J gene TRBJ1-5; D gene uncertain. The CDR3 length is 16 residues. V was clipped by 1 base and J by 9 bases, with 22 bases between them. Germline values: CDR1 GTSNPN, CDR2 SVGIG (reference sequence). CDR3 loop: CAWSGTRSISSTPQHF. The CDR3 nucleotides are TGTGCCTGGAGTGGGACGCGCAGTATATCTTCGACGCCCCAGCATTTT.